This T cell receptor beta chain stems from a study of T cells after yellow fever vaccination. On this clonotype: Antigen specificity is unknown.

Germline CDR1 reads MDHEN; CDR2 reads SYDVKM. The V gene lost 6 bases and the J gene lost 9 bases, with 12 bases spanning the gap. This CDR3 is 12 amino acids long. Template switching with 5'RACE generated the TCR cDNA and added a universal primer site and UMIs. TCRdb re-called the 5' RACE reads through MiXCR, storing one row per CDR3 protein. The table has hundreds of thousands of distinct CDR3 sequences, more than 3% seen once. Whole-study findings and limits: It was a weaker secondary response, yet one that peaked faster, at day 5 versus 15. Abundant clonotypes from the bulk population could have been carried over as contaminants into FACS-sorted repertoires. Post-booster samples contained most primary-vaccination clones (around 95% CD4, approximately 88% CD8).

The clonotype was recovered from a man aged 18 to 30 who received the YFV17D yellow fever vaccine. This chain connects TRBV28 to TRBJ1-5; D may be TRBD1 (5 bases). The source was PBMCs, collected on the day of the yellow fever booster vaccination. The CDR3 spells CASREGERPQHF. Written as DNA, the CDR3 is TGTGCCAGCAGGGAAGGGGAAAGGCCCCAGCATTTT.